The present TCR beta chain was sequenced within a study of blood T cell repertoires in COVID-19. For the study at large: Acute and convalescent COVID-19 samples came from the United States, Italy and Spain.

Authors' methods: For nucleated cells, counts were estimated from reference gene primer amplification. The method was immunoSEQ multiplex PCR; TCRdb's version includes in-frame clones alone and lacks a portion of them. The DNA gave D and trimming, while V, J and clone size come from that table. The table shows 140,000 to 150,000 clones, with around 81% occurring only once. Germline V CDR1 and CDR2: MNHEY, SVGEGT. This CDR3 is 14 amino acids long. V trimming: 5 bases; J trimming: 2 bases; junction bases outside the gene matches: 3. This clonotype originated in a human donor in a cohort sampled during active COVID-19. The V call is TRBV6-2 or TRBV6-3, the J call TRBJ2-7, with TRBD2 matching over 10 bases. Sequenced: peripheral blood. The CDR3 DNA sequence: TGTGCCAGCAGTCCAGCGGGAGGGCCCTACGAGCAGTACTTC. Amino acid sequence: CASSPAGGPYEQYF.